The clone carrying this T cell receptor (beta chain) has at least ten counts. The data stem from a study of T cells in Graves' hyperthyroidism and ophthalmopathy. RNA transcripts gave rise to amplified TCR beta CDR3 regions. The HTBI primer set served for first-round RT-PCR of the TCR CDR3. TCRdb passed the multiplex PCR reads through MiXCR, listing each CDR3 protein once. The sample lists about 410,000 distinct CDR3 sequences, approximately 14% seen once, with about 18% in the top ten. This CDR3 contains 14 residues. CDR1 is MNHNS, CDR2 SASEGT, per germline. V was trimmed by 5 bases and J by 5 bases, leaving 12 bases between them.

This clonotype was sampled from a woman younger than 45 with Graves' ophthalmopathy. What was sequenced was blood. The chain has TRBV6-1 and TRBJ1-4; D is uncertain. The CDR3 reads CASSLRRSNEKLFF. CDR3 DNA: TGTGCCAGCAGTCTCAGACGCAGCAATGAAAAACTGTTTTTT.